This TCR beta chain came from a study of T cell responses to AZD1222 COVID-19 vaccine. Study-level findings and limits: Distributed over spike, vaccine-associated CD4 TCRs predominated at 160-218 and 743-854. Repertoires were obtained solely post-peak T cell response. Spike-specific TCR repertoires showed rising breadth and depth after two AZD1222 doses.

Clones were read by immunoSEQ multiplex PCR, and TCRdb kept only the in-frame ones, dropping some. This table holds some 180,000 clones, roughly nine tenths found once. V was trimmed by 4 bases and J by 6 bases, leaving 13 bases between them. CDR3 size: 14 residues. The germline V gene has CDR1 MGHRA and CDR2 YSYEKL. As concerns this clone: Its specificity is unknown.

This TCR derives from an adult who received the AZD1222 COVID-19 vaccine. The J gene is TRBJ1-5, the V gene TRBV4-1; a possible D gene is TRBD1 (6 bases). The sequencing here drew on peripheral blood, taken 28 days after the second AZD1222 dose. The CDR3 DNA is TGCGCCAGCAGCCCAGGGGCCTGGGGTCAGCCCCAGCATTTT. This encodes CASSPGAWGQPQHF.